These 8 T cell receptor beta chains were all obtained from the same sample, sequenced in a study of blood T cells in healthy people across ages. Sample-barcoded 5' priming and a J-beta primer mix drove a second PCR of about 6 to 12 cycles. TCRdb re-derived calls from the 5' RACE reads in MiXCR, one entry per CDR3 protein. The sample includes about 780,000 distinct CDR3 sequences, about 46% of them seen just once. Source material: blood. Receptor source: a man older than 75 in good health.

This rearrangement joins TRBV24-1 to TRBJ2-3; TRBD1 is a possible D gene (5 bases). The germline V and J ends were trimmed by 10 bases and 3 bases, with 13 bases remaining between them. Germline assignment: CDR1 KGHDR and CDR2 SFDVKD. CDR3 length: 13 amino acids. CDR3 region: CATNRRQTDTQYF. In DNA form, the CDR3 reads TGTGCCACTAACCGCCGACAGACAGATACGCAGTATTTT.

The CDR3 spells CASSNLPGQGLADTQYF. DNA of the CDR3: TGTGCCAGCAGTAATCTCCCGGGACAGGGATTAGCAGATACGCAGTATTTT. The V call is TRBV2, the J call TRBJ2-3, with 9 nucleotides matching TRBD1. Germline V CDR1 and CDR2: SNHLY, FYNNEI. V shed 5 bases, J shed 4 bases, and the junction held 13 bases outside the gene matches. CDR3 size: 17 residues. The entire variable domain, with the rest obtained from reference TRBV2 and TRBJ2-3, is as follows: EPEVTQTPSHQVTQMGQEVILRCVPISNHLYFYWYRQILGQKVEFLVSFYNNEISEKSEIFDDQFSVERPDGSNFTLKIRSTKLEDSAMYFCASSNLPGQGLADTQYFGPGTRLTVL.

The rearrangement joins TRBV20-1 to TRBJ2-7, with TRBD1 identical over 8 bases. J lost 5 bases, V lost 5 bases, and 14 bases had no gene match. The germline CDR1 and CDR2 sequences are DFQATT and SNEGSKA (reference sequence). The CDR3 totals 15 residues. CDR3 nucleotide sequence: TGCAGTGCTTCAGTAATCCGACAGGGGATCAACGAGCAGTACTTC. This encodes CSASVIRQGINEQYF.

This clonotype came up once. Here the CDR3 reads CASSFPSGMINEQYF. CDR3 sequence (DNA): TGTGCCAGCAGCTTCCCTAGCGGGATGATCAATGAGCAGTACTTC. The rearrangement uses TRBV7-8 and TRBJ2-5, with 9 nucleotides matching TRBD2. Losses at the gene ends were 3 bases for V and 11 bases for J; bases not matched to a gene: 13. CDR3 length: 15 amino acids. The germline V gene encodes CDR1 SGHVS and CDR2 FQNEAQ.

This clonotype was seen a handful of times. The chain is built from TRBV5-1 and TRBJ2-1, with 7 positions matching TRBD2. After removal of 1 base from V and 0 bases from J, the junction contained 10 bases not matched to a gene. Germline CDR1 reads SGHRS; CDR2 reads YFSETQ. CDR3 length: 18 amino acids. The CDR3 DNA follows: TGCGCCAGCAGCTTGTCTGCGGGAGCCTTTAGCTCCTACAATGAGCAGTTCTTC. Its translation is CASSLSAGAFSSYNEQFF.

V gene TRBV27 combines with J gene TRBJ2-3; no firm D call. Germline CDR1 reads MNHEY; CDR2 reads SMNVEV (reference sequence). The ends were cut back, 0 bases at V and 2 bases at J, with 15 bases in the middle. The CDR3 consists of 17 residues. CDR3 sequence (DNA): TGTGCCAGCAGTTTATCAAGTTCCTCATTATACACAGATACGCAGTATTTT. Its translation is CASSLSSSSLYTDTQYF.

This clonotype was recorded a few times. This chain joins TRBV12-3 or TRBV12-4 and TRBJ2-5, with TRBD2 identical over 11 bases. Trimming cost V 2 bases and J 11 bases; bases outside gene matches: 10. The CDR3 runs to 15 residues. In nucleotides, the CDR3 is TGTGCCAGCAGTTTAACTAGCGGGAGTAACGATGAGCAGTACTTC. Residues: CASSLTSGSNDEQYF.

In DNA, the CDR3 is TGCGCCAGCAGCCTTAGCGGGAGAGGGGGCACCGGGGAGCTGTTTTTT. Translating gives CASSLSGRGGTGELFF. The chain joins TRBV5-1 to TRBJ2-2, with TRBD2 matching 9 bases. V was pared by 4 bases and J by 4 bases, with 8 bases of the junction left unmatched. CDR3 size: 16 residues. Germline values: CDR1 SGHRS, CDR2 YFSETQ.